The TCR beta chain under discussion was sequenced for a study of blood T cell repertoires in COVID-19 (TCRdb year 2020). Study-level background: Samples from collaborators originated in the United States, Italy and Spain and spanned both the acute and convalescent phases of COVID-19. The prospective study material was composed of cDNA or gDNA derived from T cells, B-cell-depleted T cells, or PBMCs. Deeply sampled blood TCRbeta repertoires from subjects exposed to, actively infected with, or recovered from COVID-19 were included in the dataset. Samples were obtained from the ongoing ImmuneRACE study (first 160 participants) and from over 1,000 subjects provided by 6 global collaborators. Nearly every sample came with metadata listing a de-identified subject ID, COVID-19 status, age in years and sex. Where available, HLA class I and class II types were taken from metadata supplied by the sample provider and were not determined by assay-based typing. A freely available public database, intended as a resource for researchers studying the immune response to SARS-CoV-2, is where the repertoires were released. Beyond this particular receptor, the publication reports: How much clinical and demographic metadata was included differed by source and by participant, and the metadata was provided uncurated.

Concerning this clone: The antigen it recognizes is unknown. Base qualities are not recorded, but no much larger clone differs from it by a single base.

Collaborating institutions collected whole blood in K2EDTA tubes following their own protocols. For TCRbeta analysis, collaborator samples were shipped as frozen whole blood, as isolated PBMCs, or as DNA extracted from either sample type. TCRbeta CDR3 regions were amplified from genomic DNA by means of the immunoSEQ Assay, a bias-controlled multiplex PCR. Concerning the study's data processing: The number of nucleated cells in each sample was estimated by amplification of reference gene primers within the assay. To quantify the absolute abundance of each unique TCRbeta CDR3 rearrangement, sequence reads were collapsed and filtered. For each sample, productive Simpson clonality was calculated by taking the square root of Simpson's diversity index across productive rearrangements. As stored in TCRdb, this immuneACCESS dataset retains in-frame rearrangements with V and J assigned. A fraction of the clones does not appear; measured against another copy, unresolved V genes explain less than half of the discrepancy, and the remainder lacks a known reason. V and J calls and clone size are those listed in that table; D and trimming were worked out from the DNA. For this sample the table gives roughly 260,000 clones, of which 80% to 90% were detected only once. Of the sample, less than 3% falls within the top ten clones.

V has 4 bases trimmed and J has 3 bases trimmed; junction bases matching no gene number 4. Including the terminal cysteine and phenylalanine, the CDR3 comprises 14 residues. The CDR3 DNA has 42 bases and is translated from base 1. The germline V gene (reference sequence) supplies CDR1 SGHNT and CDR2 YYREEE. Sequencing was carried out using peripheral blood. This sequence uses TRBV5-4 and TRBJ1-2, and TRBD1 aligns with 9 junction nucleotides. This TCR came from a woman in her fifties or sixties with acute or convalescent COVID-19. The DNA reads as follows: TGTGCCAGCAGCCAGGGGGACAGGGACTATGGCTACACCTTC. It specifies CASSQGDRDYGYTF.